A single sample gave rise to the 22 T cell receptor beta chains below, sequenced in a study of graft-versus-host responses after intestinal transplantation. TCRdb keeps only in-frame clones here, not all; method: immunoSEQ multiplex PCR. In the table there are 45,000 to 50,000 clones, 90% to 95% of which are singletons. The sample in question was PBMCs, obtained around 790 days after a first intestinal transplant, on the day of a second. These receptors were taken from a human patient who received an intestinal transplant, so some T cells may come from the graft donor.

The rearrangement links TRBV7-9 to TRBJ2-7; 8 bases are a match to TRBD1. The germline V gene encodes CDR1 SEHNR and CDR2 FQNEAQ (reference sequence). CDR3 length: 16 amino acids. V trimming: 5 bases; J trimming: 3 bases; junction bases outside the gene matches: 12. This CDR3 is CASSPYDRGAYYEQYF. The CDR3 DNA reads as TGTGCCAGCAGCCCCTACGACAGGGGAGCTTACTACGAGCAGTACTTC. Complete variable domain (other parts from reference TRBV7-9 and TRBJ2-7): DTGVSQNPRHKITKRGQNVTFRCDPISEHNRLYWYRQTLGQGPEFLTYFQNEAQLEKSRLLSDRFSAERPKGSFSTLEIQRTEQGDSAMYLCASSPYDRGAYYEQYFGPGTRLTVT.

The J gene is TRBJ1-1, the V gene TRBV2; unclear D gene. Germline lookup yields CDR1 SNHLY and CDR2 FYNNEI. The V and J ends lost 8 bases and 1 base respectively, with 8 bases between them. The length of the CDR3 is 12 residues. The CDR3 coding sequence is TGTGCCAGCGGGTGGGGGAACACTGAAGCTTTCTTT. It is translated as CASGWGNTEAFF.

The J gene is TRBJ2-2, the V gene TRBV5-6; D is unresolved. The CDR3 length is 15 residues. CDR1 and CDR2 (germline): SGHDT, YYEEEE. Deletions cut 4 bases from V and 4 bases from J, with 14 bases between. The DNA of the CDR3 is TGTGCCAGCAGCCCAGCTCTTAAACCCACCGGGGAGCTGTTTTTT. It is translated as CASSPALKPTGELFF.

The chain links TRBV2 to TRBJ2-5; 10 positions match TRBD2. The CDR3 has 14 amino acids. Germline-derived CDR1 and CDR2 are SNHLY and FYNNEI. V was clipped by 5 bases and J by 4 bases; unmatched bases: 4. CDR3 coding DNA: TGTGCCAGCAGTTACCGACTAGCGGGAGAGACCCAGTACTTC. Translation gives CASSYRLAGETQYF.

V gene TRBV11-2 combines with J gene TRBJ2-7; a possible D gene is TRBD2 (6 bases). V lost 6 bases, J lost 3 bases, and 18 bases lay in between. This CDR3 is 15 amino acids long. Per the germline V gene, CDR1 is SGHAT and CDR2 is FQNNGV. The CDR3 reads CASSPGAGNLYEQYF. The CDR3, as DNA: TGTGCCAGCAGTCCCGGGGCGGGAAACCTCTACGAGCAGTACTTC.

The chain is built from TRBV13 and TRBJ2-7; TRBD1 agrees at 7 bases. In germline, CDR1 is PRHDT, CDR2 FYEKMQ (reference sequence). J lost 2 bases, V lost 5 bases, and 9 bases had no gene match. CDR3 length: 15 amino acids. This chain's CDR3 is CASSPLRDRPYEQYF. DNA for the CDR3: TGTGCCAGCAGCCCATTACGGGACAGACCCTACGAGCAGTACTTC.

J is TRBJ1-1 and V is TRBV15; 11 bases align to TRBD1. The junction had 10 bases not matched to a gene; V was cut back by 5 bases and J by 5 bases. Germline V gene lookup returns CDR1 LNHNV and CDR2 YYDKDF (reference sequence). The CDR3 is 16 amino acids. The CDR3 loop reads CATSGGQGAGRTEAFF. CDR3 nucleotides: TGTGCCACCAGCGGTGGACAGGGGGCGGGGAGGACTGAAGCTTTCTTT.

CDR3 DNA sequence: TGTGCCAGCAGCTTAGCGTGGGGGAGGCGGGAGCAGTACTTC. Protein sequence: CASSLAWGRREQYF. The chain combines TRBV11-2 with TRBJ2-7; tentative D call: TRBD2 (6 bases). The CDR3 is 14 amino acids. Per germline, CDR1 SGHAT and CDR2 FQNNGV. With 1 base removed from V and 7 bases from J, the gap between germline ends came to 14 bases.

The V call is TRBV7-9, the J call TRBJ1-1; 9 bases match TRBD1. The CDR3 sequence is 13 residues long. CDR1 is SEHNR, CDR2 FQNEAQ, per germline (reference sequence). The V segment lost 5 bases and the J segment 9 bases; nucleotides outside the gene matches: 7. In DNA form, the CDR3 reads TGTGCCAGCAGCCCCAGGGGGACAGGGAAAGCTTTCTTT. It yields the protein CASSPRGTGKAFF.

A word on this clone: The junction departs from the called germline gene at one end, perhaps through a read error. The rearrangement joins TRBV19 to TRBJ2-3, with TRBD1 matching 7 bases. CDR3 length: 15 amino acids. Germline CDR1 reads LNHDA; CDR2 reads SQIVND (reference sequence). The CDR3: CASSIGVTRTGTQYF. For the CDR3, the DNA is TGTGCCAGTAGTATCGGCGTGACCCGGACAGGTACGCAGTATTTT.

This clone was detected only once. This chain connects TRBV6-5 to TRBJ2-2, with TRBD2 identical over 7 bases. The V segment lost 3 bases and the J segment 4 bases; nucleotides outside the gene matches: 2. The CDR3 length is 14 residues. Germline CDR1 reads MNHEY; CDR2 reads SVGAGI. In nucleotides, the CDR3 is TGTGCCAGCAGTTATGGCGGGAGCACCGGGGAGCTGTTTTTT. Protein: CASSYGGSTGELFF.

V gene TRBV25-1 combines with J gene TRBJ1-6; no clear D gene. Trimming took 4 bases from V and 5 from J, leaving 3 bases between them. Germline assignment: CDR1 MGHDK and CDR2 SYGVNS. This CDR3 has 12 amino acids. The DNA of the CDR3 is TGTGCCAGCAGTGTTCATAATTCACCCCTCCACTTT. Translating gives CASSVHNSPLHF.

The chain links TRBV15 to TRBJ2-1; 7 bases map to TRBD1. J lost 4 bases, V lost 2 bases, and 5 bases had no gene match. The CDR3 extends over 15 amino acids. Germline-derived CDR1 and CDR2 are LNHNV and YYDKDF (reference sequence). The CDR3 nucleotides are TGTGCCACCAGCAGACGAGGGGGCGTTTACAATGAGCAGTTCTTC. This codes for CATSRRGGVYNEQFF.

This CDR3 is CASSQELPGLGLERETQYF. As DNA, the CDR3 is TGTGCCAGCAGCCAAGAGCTCCCGGGACTAGGGCTCGAGAGGGAGACCCAGTACTTC. The chain combines TRBV14 with TRBJ2-5, with TRBD2 matching 8 bases. Trimming took 0 bases from V and 5 from J; bases not matched to a gene: 17. Germline assignment: CDR1 SGHDN and CDR2 FVKESK. The CDR3 loop spans 19 amino acids.

This rearrangement joins TRBV10-3 to TRBJ2-1, with D possibly TRBD1 on 6 matching bases. CDR3 size: 13 residues. Trimming left V 8 bases short and J 3 bases short, with 11 bases between. Germline CDR1 reads ENHRY; CDR2 reads SYGVKD. The CDR3 region is CAISAGDYNEQFF. The DNA of the CDR3 is TGTGCCATCTCGGCAGGGGACTACAATGAGCAGTTCTTC.

The chain couples TRBV13 to TRBJ1-3; D is uncertain. This CDR3 is 16 amino acids long. Germline loops: CDR1 PRHDT, CDR2 FYEKMQ (reference sequence). V gave up 5 bases and J gave up 0 bases, with 14 bases separating them. In nucleotides, the CDR3 is TGTGCCAGCAGCCCCCGAGGACGGTCCTCTGGAAACACCATATATTTT. Amino acid sequence: CASSPRGRSSGNTIYF.

This sequence joins TRBV6-5 and TRBJ2-1; TRBD2 might be the D (5 bases). This CDR3 comprises 13 residues. Germline CDR1 is MNHEY and CDR2 is SVGAGI. Trimming took 5 bases from V and 0 from J, leaving 5 bases between them. The CDR3 here is CASSRDSYNEQFF. CDR3 bases: TGTGCCAGCAGTCGGGACTCCTACAATGAGCAGTTCTTC.

This clone showed up just once. The rearrangement joins TRBV11-2 to TRBJ2-7; 10 positions agree with TRBD1. Trimming cost V 5 bases and J 5 bases; bases outside gene matches: 6. The CDR3 has 14 amino acids. Germline CDR1 and CDR2: SGHAT and FQNNGV. The CDR3 loop is CASSPGTGADEQYF. CDR3 DNA: TGTGCCAGCAGCCCCGGGACAGGGGCCGACGAGCAGTACTTC. Looking up the rest from reference TRBV11-2 and TRBJ2-7 gives the full variable domain: EAGVAQSPRYKIIEKRQSVAFWCNPISGHATLYWYQQILGQGPKLLIQFQNNGVVDDSQLPKDRFSAERLKGVDSTLKIQPAKLEDSAVYLCASSPGTGADEQYFGPGTRLTVT.

This sequence joins TRBV7-3 and TRBJ2-1; 7 bases map to TRBD1. The length of the CDR3 is 15 residues. From germline, CDR1 is SGHTA and CDR2 FQGTGA. With V trimmed by 5 bases and J by 5 bases, 9 bases remained unmatched. Here the CDR3 DNA reads TGTGCCAGCAGCCCTCGCACAGGGGACAACAATGAGCAGTTCTTC. This codes for CASSPRTGDNNEQFF.

The CDR3 DNA is TGTGCCAGCAGTTACTCGAACCCAAGATACAATGAGCAGTTCTTC. Translated, it gives CASSYSNPRYNEQFF. The V and J genes are TRBV6-5 and TRBJ2-1; D remains unclear. Germline loops: CDR1 MNHEY, CDR2 SVGAGI. The CDR3 is 15 residues long. Trimming cost V 0 bases and J 4 bases, with 10 bases left between them.

V usage is TRBV6-5 and J usage is TRBJ2-7; D unresolved. The CDR3 totals 12 residues. Germline CDR1 is MNHEY and CDR2 is SVGAGI. V was trimmed by 7 bases and J by 4 bases, leaving 11 bases between them. The CDR3 here is CASNDVSYEQYF. The CDR3 region has the DNA TGTGCCAGCAACGATGTTAGTTACGAGCAGTACTTC.

This chain joins TRBV18 and TRBJ1-2, with D possibly matching TRBD1 (6 bases). V lost 6 bases, J lost 6 bases, and 14 bases lay in between. Germline loops: CDR1 KGHSH, CDR2 LQKENI. CDR3 length equals 13 residues. CDR3 region: CASSPAGVNGYTF. The CDR3 DNA sequence: TGTGCCAGCTCCCCGGCAGGGGTCAATGGCTACACCTTC.